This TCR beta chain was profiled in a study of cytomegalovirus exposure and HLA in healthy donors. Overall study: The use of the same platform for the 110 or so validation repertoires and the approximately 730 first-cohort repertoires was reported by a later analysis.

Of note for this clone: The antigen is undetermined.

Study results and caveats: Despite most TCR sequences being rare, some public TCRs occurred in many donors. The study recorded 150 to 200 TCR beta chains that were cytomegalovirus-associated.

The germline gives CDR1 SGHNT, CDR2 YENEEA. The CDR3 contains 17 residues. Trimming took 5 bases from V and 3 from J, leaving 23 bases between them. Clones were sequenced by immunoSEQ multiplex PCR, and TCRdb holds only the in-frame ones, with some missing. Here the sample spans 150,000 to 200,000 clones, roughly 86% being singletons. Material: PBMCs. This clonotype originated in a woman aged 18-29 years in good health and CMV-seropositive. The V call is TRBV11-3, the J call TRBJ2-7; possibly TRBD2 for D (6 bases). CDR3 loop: CASSLTWDSRSVYEQYF. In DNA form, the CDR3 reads TGTGCCAGCAGCCTCACCTGGGACTCCCGTAGTGTCTACGAGCAGTACTTC.